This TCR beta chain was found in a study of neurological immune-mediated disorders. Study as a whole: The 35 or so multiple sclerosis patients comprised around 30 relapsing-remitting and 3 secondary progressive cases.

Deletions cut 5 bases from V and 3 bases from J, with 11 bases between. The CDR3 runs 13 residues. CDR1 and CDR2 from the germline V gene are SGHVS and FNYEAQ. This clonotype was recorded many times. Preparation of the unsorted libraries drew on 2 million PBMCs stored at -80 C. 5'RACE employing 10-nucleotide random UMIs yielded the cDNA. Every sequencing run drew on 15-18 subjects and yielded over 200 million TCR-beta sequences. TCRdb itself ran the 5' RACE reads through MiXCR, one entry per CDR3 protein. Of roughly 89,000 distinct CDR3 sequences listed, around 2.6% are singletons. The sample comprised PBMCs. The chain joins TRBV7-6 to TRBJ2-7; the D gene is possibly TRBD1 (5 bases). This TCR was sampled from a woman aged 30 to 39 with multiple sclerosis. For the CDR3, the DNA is TGTGCCAGCAGCCCCGCCGACAGCTACGAGCAGTACTTC. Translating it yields CASSPADSYEQYF.